These 19 T cell receptor beta chains were all obtained from the same sample, sequenced in a study of T cell changes during pregnancy in multiple sclerosis. Profiling relied on immunoSEQ multiplex PCR, and the TCRdb table lists in-frame clones only, not all of them. Among about 50,000 clones listed, roughly 90% were seen once. The sample consisted of CD4+ T cells from peripheral blood mononuclear cells, taken after pregnancy. The receptor set was obtained from a female donor with multiple sclerosis, enrolled in a pregnancy study.

J is TRBJ1-1 and V is TRBV7-3, with D maybe TRBD1 (6 bases). V shed 3 bases and J shed 1 base, with 9 bases lying between them. There are 14 residues in the CDR3. Germline loops: CDR1 SGHTA, CDR2 FQGTGA. CDR3 amino acids: CASSLTGRNTEAFF. The CDR3 coding sequence is TGTGCCAGCAGCTTGACAGGTCGGAACACTGAAGCTTTCTTT. Variable domain in full (rest from reference TRBV7-3 and TRBJ1-1): GAGVSQTPSNKVTEKGKYVELRCDPISGHTALYWYRQSLGQGPEFLIYFQGTGAADDSGLPNDRFFAVRPEGSVSTLKIQRTERGDSAVYLCASSLTGRNTEAFFGQGTRLTVV.

The chain uses TRBV5-4 and TRBJ1-3; weak D call: TRBD1 (6 bases). Germline V CDR1 and CDR2: SGHNT, YYREEE (reference sequence). The CDR3 runs 14 residues. Trimming removed 4 bases at V and 5 bases at J, with 13 bases between. CDR3 sequence: CASSEQGGRNTIYF. The CDR3 DNA reads TGTGCCAGCAGCGAACAGGGAGGGAGAAACACCATATATTTT.

The genes are TRBV28 and TRBJ1-2, with a possible D match to TRBD1 (5 bases). This CDR3 comprises 14 residues. The germline V gene has CDR1 MDHEN and CDR2 SYDVKM. V gave up 5 bases and J gave up 8 bases, with 18 bases separating them. CDR3 amino acids: CASSVTGTPNGYTF. CDR3 DNA sequence: TGTGCCAGCAGTGTAACCGGGACTCCGAACGGCTACACCTTC.

This chain links TRBV10-3 with TRBJ2-5, with D perhaps matching TRBD1 (6 bases). CDR1 and CDR2 (germline): ENHRY, SYGVKD. Trimming cost V 10 bases and J 2 bases, with 8 bases left between them. The length of the CDR3 is 11 residues. In DNA, the CDR3 is TGTGCCACAGGGGAGCAAGAGACCCAGTACTTC. Protein product: CATGEQETQYF.

The J gene is TRBJ2-5, the V gene TRBV18; 7 nucleotides align to TRBD2. With V trimmed by 1 base and J by 4 bases, 6 bases remained unmatched. The CDR3 is made up of 15 amino acids. Per germline, CDR1 KGHSH and CDR2 LQKENI. In DNA, the CDR3 is TGTGCCAGCTCACCACTACCCCCGGGGGGAGAGACCCAGTACTTC. Protein: CASSPLPPGGETQYF.

V is TRBV5-1 and J is TRBJ1-1, with a tentative D call TRBD1 (5 bases). The CDR3 length is 15 residues. CDR1 and CDR2 from the germline V gene are SGHRS and YFSETQ. With 2 bases removed from V and 6 bases from J, the gap between germline ends came to 17 bases. The CDR3 sequence is CASSFERGIWAEAFF. CDR3 in DNA: TGCGCCAGCAGCTTTGAAAGGGGAATTTGGGCTGAAGCTTTCTTT.

With respect to this clone: One end of the junction fails to match germline, which may point to a read error. The identical CDR3 is also encoded by other nucleotide sequences in the sample. This chain's CDR3 is CASSPQSPVGSYGYTF. The CDR3 nucleotides read TGTGCCAGTAGCCCACAGTCCCCGGTGGGGAGCTATGGCTACACCTTC. V usage is TRBV4-2 and J usage is TRBJ1-2; D gene uncertain. The CDR3 is 16 amino acids. Germline CDR1 reads LGHNA; CDR2 reads YNFKEQ.

V is TRBV19 and J is TRBJ1-4, with D possibly being TRBD1 (5 bases). The V gene lost 10 bases and the J gene lost 5 bases, with 14 bases spanning the gap. The V gene's germline CDR1 is LNHDA and CDR2 SQIVND (reference sequence). The length of the CDR3 is 13 residues. The DNA of the CDR3 is TGTGCCACCAACAGGAACCCGAATGAAAAACTGTTTTTT. Translated, it gives CATNRNPNEKLFF.

This rearrangement joins TRBV6-1 to TRBJ1-2; 7 bases fit TRBD1. From germline, CDR1 is MNHNS and CDR2 SASEGT. The length of the CDR3 is 15 residues. V was clipped by 4 bases and J by 8 bases; unmatched bases: 13. CDR3 DNA sequence: TGTGCCAGCAGTGGCGAGCACGGACAGGTCTACGGCTACACCTTC. This gives the protein CASSGEHGQVYGYTF.

J is TRBJ2-2 and V is TRBV6-1, with D perhaps TRBD1 (5 bases). This CDR3 spans 14 amino acids. Per germline, CDR1 MNHNS and CDR2 SASEGT. V lost 3 bases and J 5 bases, leaving 10 bases between the germline ends. Here the CDR3 reads CASSDLTGTGELFF. The CDR3 DNA is TGTGCCAGCAGTGACCTCACAGGTACCGGGGAGCTGTTTTTT.

This chain connects TRBV13 to TRBJ2-3; 10 bases are shared with TRBD2. From germline, CDR1 is PRHDT and CDR2 FYEKMQ (reference sequence). Trimming at V came to 5 bases and at J to 2 bases, leaving 7 bases not matched to a gene. The CDR3 is 16 residues long. CDR3 protein: CASSPEAGGPTDTQYF. CDR3 coding DNA: TGTGCCAGCAGCCCAGAAGCGGGAGGGCCCACAGATACGCAGTATTTT.

This chain links TRBV7-2 with TRBJ2-2, with TRBD2 as a possible D gene (6 bases). Germline loops: CDR1 SGHTA, CDR2 FQGNSA. CDR3 length: 14 residues. The V gene lost 11 bases and the J gene lost 0 bases, with 13 bases spanning the gap. The CDR3 loop reads CASRGGPNTGELFF. CDR3 DNA: TGTGCCTCGCGGGGAGGACCGAACACCGGGGAGCTGTTTTTT.

This clone was counted a few times. The gene calls are TRBV4-2 and TRBJ1-5; 9 bases are a match to TRBD1. Losses at the gene ends were 4 bases for V and 5 bases for J; bases not matched to a gene: 9. Germline V gene data show CDR1 as LGHNA and CDR2 as YNFKEQ. This CDR3 region has 16 residues. CDR3 nucleotides: TGTGCCAGCAGCCGGGACCGGGACAGGGAGGATCAGCCCCAGCATTTT. This translates into CASSRDRDREDQPQHF.

J is TRBJ2-1 and V is TRBV2; a possible D gene is TRBD2 (6 bases). V lost 1 base, J lost 6 bases, and 10 bases lay in between. The length of the CDR3 is 14 residues. The V gene's germline CDR1 is SNHLY and CDR2 FYNNEI. This CDR3 reads CASSEEASVNEQFF. The DNA of the CDR3 is TGTGCCAGCAGTGAAGAGGCTAGCGTCAATGAGCAGTTCTTC.

This chain joins TRBV7-3 and TRBJ1-1; no clear D. Per the germline V gene, CDR1 is SGHTA and CDR2 is FQGTGA. V was cut by 1 base and J by 4 bases, with 19 bases left in between. The CDR3 totals 17 residues. In DNA, the CDR3 is TGTGCCAGCAGCTTAAGAGACCGGGGAGGTCGGGGCACTGAAGCTTTCTTT. This codes for CASSLRDRGGRGTEAFF.

The chain is built from TRBV7-3 and TRBJ1-1; D call uncertain. CDR3 length: 14 residues. Trimming shortened V by 3 bases and J by 2 bases, and 10 bases separated the two germline ends. Germline V CDR1 and CDR2: SGHTA, FQGTGA. CDR3 residues: CASSFLAQNTEAFF. CDR3 nucleotides: TGTGCCAGCAGCTTTCTAGCACAAAACACTGAAGCTTTCTTT.

The rearrangement uses TRBV19 and TRBJ1-2; D might be TRBD1 (5 bases). Looked up from germline, CDR1 is LNHDA and CDR2 is SQIVND (reference sequence). Between the trimmed V and J ends, which lost 1 base and 4 bases, there was a span of 7 bases. This CDR3 has 13 residues. CDR3 loop: CASSIGTFYGYTF. DNA of the CDR3: TGTGCCAGTAGTATAGGGACATTCTATGGCTACACCTTC.

This clone was seen once. The genes are TRBV7-9 and TRBJ1-1, with 7 bases identical to TRBD1. CDR1 is SEHNR, CDR2 FQNEAQ, per germline (reference sequence). The CDR3 spans 16 residues. Trimming at V came to 5 bases and at J to 5 bases, leaving 14 bases not matched to a gene. As DNA, the CDR3 is TGTGCCAGCAGCCCCGTTTTTGGCCAACAGGGGACTGAAGCTTTCTTT. This encodes CASSPVFGQQGTEAFF.

V and J are TRBV4-1 and TRBJ2-2, with 12 positions matching TRBD2. The germline CDR1 and CDR2 sequences are MGHRA and YSYEKL. The CDR3 is made up of 17 amino acids. The J segment lost 4 bases and the V segment lost 3 bases, leaving 6 bases of the junction unmatched. The CDR3 DNA sequence: TGCGCCAGCAGCCACCCGGGACTAGCGGGTTTCACCGGGGAGCTGTTTTTT. This encodes CASSHPGLAGFTGELFF.